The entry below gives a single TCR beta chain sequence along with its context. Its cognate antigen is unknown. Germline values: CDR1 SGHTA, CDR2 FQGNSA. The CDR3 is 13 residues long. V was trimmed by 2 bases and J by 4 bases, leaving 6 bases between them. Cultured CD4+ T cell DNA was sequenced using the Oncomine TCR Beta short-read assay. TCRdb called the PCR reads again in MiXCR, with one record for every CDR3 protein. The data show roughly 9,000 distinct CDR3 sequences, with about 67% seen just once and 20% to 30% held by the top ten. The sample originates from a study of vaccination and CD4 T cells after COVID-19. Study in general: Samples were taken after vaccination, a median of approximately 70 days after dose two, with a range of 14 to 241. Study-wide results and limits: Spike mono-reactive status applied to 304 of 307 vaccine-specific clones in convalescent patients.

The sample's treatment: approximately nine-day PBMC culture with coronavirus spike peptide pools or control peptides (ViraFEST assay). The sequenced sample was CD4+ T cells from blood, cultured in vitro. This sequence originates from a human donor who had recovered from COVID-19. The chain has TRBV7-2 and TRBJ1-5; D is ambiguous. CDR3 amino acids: CASSLYQNQPQHF. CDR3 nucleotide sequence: TGTGCCAGCAGCTTATACCAGAATCAGCCCCAGCATTTT.